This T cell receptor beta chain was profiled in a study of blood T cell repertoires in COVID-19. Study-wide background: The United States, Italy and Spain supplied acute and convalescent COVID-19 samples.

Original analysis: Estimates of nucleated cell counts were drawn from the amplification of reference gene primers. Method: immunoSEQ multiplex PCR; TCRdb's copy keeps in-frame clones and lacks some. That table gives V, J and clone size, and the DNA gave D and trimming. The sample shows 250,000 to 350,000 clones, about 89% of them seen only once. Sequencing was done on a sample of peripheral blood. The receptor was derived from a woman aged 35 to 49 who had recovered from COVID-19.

The chain's CDR3 is CASSFQGAGYEQYF. The CDR3 region has the DNA TGTGCCAGCAGTTTCCAGGGGGCGGGGTACGAGCAGTACTTC. The chain links TRBV27 to TRBJ2-7, with 8 bases matching TRBD1. J was trimmed by 4 bases and V by 3 bases; bases with no gene match: 5. The CDR3 is 14 amino acids. The germline CDR1 and CDR2 sequences are MNHEY and SMNVEV (reference sequence).